The 31 T cell receptor beta chains in this list originate from one sample, sequenced in a study of cytomegalovirus exposure and HLA in healthy donors (TCRdb year 2017). Library method: the immunoSEQ multiplex PCR assay. For the multiplex PCR, a mixture combining 60 forward primers for TCR Vbeta segments and 13 reverse primers for TCR Jbeta segments was used. TCRdb limited this immuneACCESS table to in-frame rearrangements with V and J called. A share of clones is missing; checked studies link under half to unresolved V genes, and the rest is unexplained. In this sample the table shows about 150,000 clones, about 80% of which occur a single time. The ten largest make up 1% of the sample. Sequences were obtained from PBMCs. All receptors come from a woman between 50 and 59 years old in good health and CMV-seropositive.

This clone has a single count. The V call is TRBV5-4, the J call TRBJ2-1, with D tentatively TRBD2 (6 bases). The CDR3 totals 15 residues. Germline-derived CDR1 and CDR2 are SGHNT and YYREEE (reference sequence). V shed 0 bases and J shed 2 bases, with 9 bases lying between them. This CDR3 reads CASSLGLVTYNEQFF. The CDR3 DNA reads TGTGCCAGCAGCTTGGGACTAGTGACCTACAATGAGCAGTTCTTC. The entire variable domain, with the rest obtained from reference TRBV5-4 and TRBJ2-1, is as follows: ETGVTQSPTHLIKTRGQQVTLRCSSQSGHNTVSWYQQALGQGPQFIFQYYREEENGRGNFPPRFSGLQFPNYSSELNVNALELDDSALYLCASSLGLVTYNEQFFGPGTRLTVL.

The genes are TRBV28 and TRBJ2-3, with D unresolved. This CDR3 contains 14 residues. CDR1 and CDR2 (germline): MDHEN, SYDVKM. Trimming removed 6 bases from V and 0 bases from J, with 10 bases in between. In DNA form, the CDR3 reads TGTGCCAGCAGAGGAGTCCTTAGCACAGATACGCAGTATTTT. Protein: CASRGVLSTDTQYF.

This clone was found once. The chain couples TRBV19 to TRBJ1-1; D uncertain. CDR1 is LNHDA, CDR2 SQIVND, per germline (reference sequence). The CDR3 extends over 14 amino acids. Trimming removed 5 bases at V and 1 base at J, with 11 bases between. As DNA, the CDR3 is TGTGCCAGTAGTCCCCGCCAGGCGAACACTGAAGCTTTCTTT. This sequence encodes CASSPRQANTEAFF.

V is TRBV9 and J is TRBJ2-2, with a tentative D call TRBD1 (6 bases). Trimming shortened V by 2 bases and J by 7 bases, and 15 bases separated the two germline ends. Per the germline V gene, CDR1 is SGDLS and CDR2 is YYNGEE. The CDR3 totals 15 residues. CDR3 region: CASSVQGSKSGELFF. For the CDR3, the DNA is TGTGCCAGCAGCGTTCAGGGGTCGAAAAGCGGGGAGCTGTTTTTT.

J is TRBJ1-1 and V is TRBV11-2; D is unclear. Germline CDR1 SGHAT, CDR2 FQNNGV. The CDR3 length is 13 residues. The germline V and J ends were trimmed by 5 bases and 3 bases, with 10 bases remaining between them. CDR3 bases: TGTGCCAGCAGCCAGACTAGGGACACTGAAGCTTTCTTT. Translation: CASSQTRDTEAFF.

The chain has TRBV7-2 and TRBJ2-7, with D uncertain. V lost 5 bases and J 2 bases, leaving 13 bases between the germline ends. The germline gives CDR1 SGHTA, CDR2 FQGNSA. The CDR3 has 14 amino acids. The DNA for the CDR3 is TGTGCCAGCAGCCCACTGAGCATCACCTACGAGCAGTACTTC. Its translation: CASSPLSITYEQYF.

The chain is built from TRBV18 and TRBJ2-5, with 10 bases that match TRBD1. The CDR3 length is 14 residues. V shed 2 bases and J 3 bases; nucleotides not matched to a gene: 0. Germline CDR1 is KGHSH and CDR2 is LQKENI. CDR3 in amino acids: CASSPGTGEETQYF. The CDR3, as DNA: TGTGCCAGCTCACCAGGGACAGGGGAAGAGACCCAGTACTTC. The variable domain in full, completed from reference TRBV18 and TRBJ2-5, reads NAGVMQNPRHLVRRRGQEARLRCSPMKGHSHVYWYRQLPEEGLKFMVYLQKENIIDESGMPKERFSAEFPKEGPSILRIQQVVRGDSAAYFCASSPGTGEETQYFGPGTRLLVL.

The V call is TRBV7-8, the J call TRBJ1-2; 8 bases fit TRBD1. V gave up 4 bases and J gave up 4 bases; unmatched junction bases: 8. This CDR3 contains 15 residues. Germline V gene sequence: CDR1 SGHVS, CDR2 FQNEAQ. CDR3 loop: CASSSQGAPGYGYTF. The CDR3 DNA sequence: TGTGCCAGCAGCTCTCAGGGGGCGCCAGGCTATGGCTACACCTTC.

This clone was observed a few times. This chain connects TRBV19 to TRBJ1-5; D gene uncertain. V was cut by 7 bases and J by 4 bases, with 11 bases left in between. Germline V lookup: CDR1 LNHDA, CDR2 SQIVND (reference sequence). The CDR3 has 13 amino acids. The CDR3 is CASTLQINQPQHF. The DNA of the CDR3 is TGTGCCAGTACTTTACAGATAAATCAGCCCCAGCATTTT.

The rearrangement uses TRBV7-8 and TRBJ1-6; tentatively, D is TRBD1 (5 bases). The germline V gene encodes CDR1 SGHVS and CDR2 FQNEAQ. V lost 5 bases and J 10 bases, leaving 15 bases between the germline ends. The CDR3 totals 14 residues. The CDR3 protein is CASSQDTGISPLHF. CDR3 coding DNA: TGTGCCAGCAGCCAGGACACAGGAATCTCACCCCTCCACTTT.

V gene TRBV7-9 combines with J gene TRBJ1-2; 7 nucleotides align to TRBD1. The CDR3 has 17 residues. Germline lookup yields CDR1 SEHNR and CDR2 FQNEAQ (reference sequence). V was pared by 4 bases and J by 6 bases, with 17 bases of the junction left unmatched. Written as DNA, the CDR3 is TGTGCCAGCAGCTCCACTTTCCGCCAAGGGACAGCCCATGGCTACACCTTC. As protein: CASSSTFRQGTAHGYTF.

The rearrangement uses TRBV27 and TRBJ2-7, with TRBD2 as a possible D gene (6 bases). CDR1 and CDR2 from the germline V gene are MNHEY and SMNVEV (reference sequence). The CDR3 runs to 16 residues. Deletions cut 3 bases from V and 0 bases from J, with 15 bases between. The chain's CDR3 is CASSFSGGVSSYEQYF. CDR3 DNA: TGTGCCAGCAGTTTTTCAGGCGGGGTGAGCTCCTACGAGCAGTACTTC.

The V gene is TRBV7-2, the J gene TRBJ1-1; tentatively, D is TRBD1 (5 bases). There are 12 residues in the CDR3. The V gene's germline CDR1 is SGHTA and CDR2 FQGNSA. V was trimmed by 1 base and J by 11 bases, leaving 11 bases between them. CDR3 nucleotide sequence: TGTGCCAGCAGCTTAGTGGGAGGGGACGCTTTCTTT. Translated: CASSLVGGDAFF.

V gene TRBV18 combines with J gene TRBJ2-7; the match to TRBD1 covers 9 bases. The CDR3 totals 16 residues. Germline CDR1 reads KGHSH; CDR2 reads LQKENI. The junction had 5 bases not matched to a gene; V was cut back by 2 bases and J by 0 bases. The CDR3 is CASSPGTGTFSYEQYF. The CDR3 nucleotides read TGTGCCAGCTCACCAGGGACAGGGACTTTCTCCTACGAGCAGTACTTC.

This chain uses TRBV5-6 with TRBJ2-2, with D possibly being TRBD2 (6 bases). Deletions cut 2 bases from V and 0 bases from J, with 8 bases between. The length of the CDR3 is 15 residues. Germline-derived CDR1 and CDR2 are SGHDT and YYEEEE. The DNA of the CDR3 is TGTGCCAGCAGCTTTAGCGGTACGAACACCGGGGAGCTGTTTTTT. Translated, it gives CASSFSGTNTGELFF.

V usage is TRBV6-1 and J usage is TRBJ2-7, with TRBD2 as a possible D gene (6 bases). The V end lost 1 base, the J end lost 3 bases, and 16 bases lay between the germline ends. Germline assignment: CDR1 MNHNS and CDR2 SASEGT. The CDR3 consists of 16 residues. This CDR3 reads CASSEERVQANYEQYF. The DNA of the CDR3 is TGTGCCAGCAGTGAAGAGCGGGTACAGGCAAACTACGAGCAGTACTTC.

The chain couples TRBV7-6 to TRBJ2-1, with 7 bases identical to TRBD2. V was pared by 1 base and J by 0 bases, with 6 bases of the junction left unmatched. The V gene's germline CDR1 is SGHVS and CDR2 FNYEAQ. This CDR3 has 17 amino acids. The CDR3 sequence is CASSLGSSGSSYNEQFF. In DNA, the CDR3 is TGTGCCAGCAGCTTAGGGTCTAGCGGTAGCTCCTACAATGAGCAGTTCTTC.

The genes are TRBV7-3 and TRBJ2-1, with TRBD1 matching 7 bases. The CDR3 spans 14 residues. With 5 bases clipped from V and 3 bases from J, the junction kept 4 bases outside the gene matches. CDR1 SGHTA and CDR2 FQGTGA come from the germline V gene. The CDR3 DNA is TGTGCCAGCAGCCCGACAGGGAACTACAATGAGCAGTTCTTC. Its translation: CASSPTGNYNEQFF.

V is TRBV28 and J is TRBJ1-2, with D hard to call. Germline V gives CDR1 MDHEN, CDR2 SYDVKM. CDR3 size: 14 residues. Trimming took 2 bases from V and 4 from J, leaving 11 bases between them. Here the CDR3 DNA reads TGTGCCAGCAGTTTAGAGCAAACGGTCTATGGCTACACCTTC. It yields the protein CASSLEQTVYGYTF.

V usage is TRBV2 and J usage is TRBJ1-1; D is ambiguous. CDR3 length: 11 residues. V dropped 6 bases and J dropped 4 bases, with 6 bases sitting between them. Germline lookup yields CDR1 SNHLY and CDR2 FYNNEI. The CDR3 nucleotides are TGTGCCAGCAGGACGGGCACTGAAGCTTTCTTT. It translates to CASRTGTEAFF.

The chain joins TRBV7-9 to TRBJ2-5; D might be TRBD1 (6 bases). Germline V gene sequence: CDR1 SEHNR, CDR2 FQNEAQ (reference sequence). V shed 5 bases and J shed 5 bases, with 15 bases lying between them. The CDR3 runs to 14 residues. CDR3 sequence: CASSLSQRGETQYF. DNA of the CDR3: TGTGCCAGCAGCCTAAGCCAAAGGGGGGAGACCCAGTACTTC.

The genes are TRBV28 and TRBJ1-5, with 7 bases aligning to TRBD1. Unmatched junction bases numbered 6, after V lost 6 bases and J lost 7 bases. This CDR3 is built from 13 residues. Per the germline V gene, CDR1 is MDHEN and CDR2 is SYDVKM. The CDR3 nucleotides are TGTGCCAGCAGCCTGCTACAGGGGCAGCCCCAGCATTTT. As protein: CASSLLQGQPQHF.

This sequence joins TRBV4-2 and TRBJ1-4; no clear D gene. This CDR3 has 17 residues. In germline, CDR1 is LGHNA, CDR2 YNFKEQ. V shed 3 bases and J shed 0 bases, with 14 bases lying between them. The CDR3 DNA follows: TGTGCCAGCAGCCATGTCTTTCGGCGGGCAACTAATGAAAAACTGTTTTTT. Amino acids: CASSHVFRRATNEKLFF.

This clone was seen repeatedly, ten times or more. J is TRBJ1-1 and V is TRBV5-4; D gene uncertain. Trimming took off 2 bases at V and 6 bases at J, with 11 bases between the two ends. This CDR3 comprises 13 residues. The V gene's germline CDR1 is SGHNT and CDR2 YYREEE (reference sequence). The CDR3 here is CASSFDERAEAFF. For the CDR3, the DNA is TGTGCCAGCAGCTTTGACGAGAGGGCTGAAGCTTTCTTT.

The gene calls are TRBV9 and TRBJ2-3; no firm D call. Germline values: CDR1 SGDLS, CDR2 YYNGEE. The CDR3 runs to 15 residues. Trimming cost V 0 bases and J 2 bases, with 10 bases left between them. This chain's CDR3 is CASSVGAKATDTQYF. CDR3 DNA: TGTGCCAGCAGCGTAGGGGCCAAAGCCACAGATACGCAGTATTTT.

The CDR3 reads CASSSDRGTYEQYF. CDR3 bases: TGCGCCAGCAGCTCGGACAGGGGGACTTACGAGCAGTACTTC. The chain carries TRBV4-3 and TRBJ2-7; 10 nucleotides align to TRBD1. The CDR3 spans 14 residues. The germline V gene has CDR1 LGHNA and CDR2 YSLEER. V dropped 5 bases and J dropped 4; count of bases not matched to a gene: 5.

The rearrangement joins TRBV29-1 to TRBJ2-7; TRBD2 might be the D (6 bases). V was shortened by 6 bases and J by 6 bases, with 18 bases between the two germline ends. CDR3 length: 13 residues. CDR1 and CDR2 (germline): SQVTM, ANQGSEA. The CDR3 DNA sequence: TGCAGCGTAACCACGGGGGTGTTGGTCGAGCAGTACTTC. It encodes CSVTTGVLVEQYF.

This sequence joins TRBV4-2 and TRBJ2-2, with TRBD2 as a possible D gene (6 bases). V lost 7 bases to trimming and J lost 0 bases, with 18 bases between them. The CDR3 covers 17 residues. Germline CDR1 is LGHNA and CDR2 is YNFKEQ. CDR3 coding DNA: TGTGCCAGCACAACGGGGGACTCGCGACCGAACACCGGGGAGCTGTTTTTT. Its translation is CASTTGDSRPNTGELFF.

V and J are TRBV7-2 and TRBJ2-5; 11 nucleotides align to TRBD2. V lost 3 bases, J lost 5 bases, and 2 bases stayed unmatched. The germline CDR1 and CDR2 sequences are SGHTA and FQGNSA. The CDR3 runs 14 residues. CDR3 nucleotides: TGTGCCAGCAGCTTTAGCGGGGGGGCTGAGACCCAGTACTTC. Its protein product is CASSFSGGAETQYF.

This chain links TRBV5-1 with TRBJ2-3; TRBD2 aligns across 8 bases. After removal of 5 bases from V and 2 bases from J, the junction contained 10 bases not matched to a gene. Germline CDR1 and CDR2: SGHRS and YFSETQ. The CDR3 loop spans 16 amino acids. CDR3 nucleotide sequence: TGCGCCAGCAGTTCTACTAGCGGTATTAACACAGATACGCAGTATTTT. Translation gives CASSSTSGINTDTQYF.

The rearrangement uses TRBV19 and TRBJ2-2; 13 bases fit TRBD2. The CDR3 contains 15 residues. Germline V gene sequence: CDR1 LNHDA, CDR2 SQIVND (reference sequence). Losses at the gene ends were 5 bases for V and 7 bases for J; bases not matched to a gene: 4. Here the CDR3 DNA reads TGTGCCAGTAGTGGAGGACTAGCGGGAGTCGGGGAGCTGTTTTTT. Protein sequence: CASSGGLAGVGELFF.